This TCR beta chain was captured in a study of cytomegalovirus exposure and HLA in healthy donors. Findings and caveats of the study: Highly shared variants forming one cluster were likely a sequencing artifact. One variant, a missense change in DCLRE1C, was linked in a later analysis to TCR beta V- and J-gene trimming. Among immune exposure information, only CMV serostatus was available. In a later analysis, several top co-occurrence clusters appeared linked to parvovirus B19, influenza, CMV and Epstein-Barr virus.

Comments on this clone: Its antigen is unidentified.

A multiplex PCR was run with 60 Vbeta primers and 13 Jbeta primers. Assay: immunoSEQ multiplex PCR; the TCRdb copy retains only in-frame clones and omits some. The repertoire holds about 180,000 clones, with around four fifths as singletons. Per germline, CDR1 SNHLY and CDR2 FYNNEI. CDR3 length: 15 residues. V gave up 7 bases and J gave up 0 bases, with 10 bases separating them. The chain joins TRBV2 to TRBJ2-6; weak D call: TRBD2 (5 bases). The TCR sequence derives from a girl under 18 in good health and CMV-seropositive. The sequenced sample consisted of PBMCs. The chain's CDR3 is CASTLAYSGANVLTF. For the CDR3, the DNA is TGTGCCAGCACGCTAGCCTACTCTGGGGCCAACGTCCTGACTTTC.